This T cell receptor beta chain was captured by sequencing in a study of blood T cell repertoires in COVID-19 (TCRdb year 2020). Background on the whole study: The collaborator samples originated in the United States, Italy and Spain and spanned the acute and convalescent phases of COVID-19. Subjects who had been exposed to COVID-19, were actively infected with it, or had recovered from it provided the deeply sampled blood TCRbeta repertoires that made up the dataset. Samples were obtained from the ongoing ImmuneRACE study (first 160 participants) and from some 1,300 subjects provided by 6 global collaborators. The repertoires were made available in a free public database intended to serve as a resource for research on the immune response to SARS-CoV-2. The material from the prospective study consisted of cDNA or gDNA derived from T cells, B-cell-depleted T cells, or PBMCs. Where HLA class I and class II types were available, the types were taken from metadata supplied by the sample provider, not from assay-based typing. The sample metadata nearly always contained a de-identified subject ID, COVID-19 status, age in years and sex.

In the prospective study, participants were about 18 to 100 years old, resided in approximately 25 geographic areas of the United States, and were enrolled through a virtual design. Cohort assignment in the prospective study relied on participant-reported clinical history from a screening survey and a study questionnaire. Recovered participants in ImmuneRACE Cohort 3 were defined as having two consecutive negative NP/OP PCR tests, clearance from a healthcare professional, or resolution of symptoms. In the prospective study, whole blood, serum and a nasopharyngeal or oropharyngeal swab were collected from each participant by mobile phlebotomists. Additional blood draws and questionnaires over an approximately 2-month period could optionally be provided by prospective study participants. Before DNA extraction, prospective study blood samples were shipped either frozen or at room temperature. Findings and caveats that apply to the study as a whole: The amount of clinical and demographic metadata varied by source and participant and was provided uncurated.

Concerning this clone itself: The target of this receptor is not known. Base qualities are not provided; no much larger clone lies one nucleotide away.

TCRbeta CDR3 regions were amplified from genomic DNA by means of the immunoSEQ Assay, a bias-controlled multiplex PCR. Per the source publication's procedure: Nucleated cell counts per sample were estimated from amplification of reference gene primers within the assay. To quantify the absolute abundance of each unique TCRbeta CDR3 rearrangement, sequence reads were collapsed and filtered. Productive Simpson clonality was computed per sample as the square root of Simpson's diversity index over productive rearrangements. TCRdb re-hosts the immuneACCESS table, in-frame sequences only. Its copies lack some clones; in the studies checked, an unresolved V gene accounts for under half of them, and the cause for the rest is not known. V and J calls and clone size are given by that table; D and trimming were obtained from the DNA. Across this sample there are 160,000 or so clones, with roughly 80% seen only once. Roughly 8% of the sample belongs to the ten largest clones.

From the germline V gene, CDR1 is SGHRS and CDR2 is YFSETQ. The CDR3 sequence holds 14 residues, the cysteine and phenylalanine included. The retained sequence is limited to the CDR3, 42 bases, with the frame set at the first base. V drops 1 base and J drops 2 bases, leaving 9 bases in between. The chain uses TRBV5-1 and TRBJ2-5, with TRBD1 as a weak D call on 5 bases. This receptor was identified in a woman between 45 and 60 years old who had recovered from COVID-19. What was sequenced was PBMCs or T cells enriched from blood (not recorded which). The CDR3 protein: CASSLSRQQETQYF. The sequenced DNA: TGCGCCAGCAGCTTGAGTAGACAGCAAGAGACCCAGTACTTC. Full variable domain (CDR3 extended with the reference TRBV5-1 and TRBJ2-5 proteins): KAGVTQTPRYLIKTRGQQVTLSCSPISGHRSVSWYQQTPGQGLQFLFEYFSETQRNKGNFPGRFSGRQFSNSRSEMNVSTLELGDSALYLCASSLSRQQETQYFGPGTRLLVL.